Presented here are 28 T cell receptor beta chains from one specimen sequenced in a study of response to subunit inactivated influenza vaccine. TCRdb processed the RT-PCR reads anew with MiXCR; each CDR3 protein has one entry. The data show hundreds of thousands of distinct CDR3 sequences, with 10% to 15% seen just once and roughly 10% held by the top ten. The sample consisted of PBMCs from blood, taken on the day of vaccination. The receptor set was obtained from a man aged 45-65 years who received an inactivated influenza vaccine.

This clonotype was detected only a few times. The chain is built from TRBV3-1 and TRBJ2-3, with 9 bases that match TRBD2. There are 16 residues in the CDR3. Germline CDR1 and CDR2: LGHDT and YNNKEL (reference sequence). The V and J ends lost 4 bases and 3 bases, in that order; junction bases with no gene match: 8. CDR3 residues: CASSLSGSARTDTQYF. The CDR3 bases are TGTGCCAGCAGCCTTAGCGGGAGTGCCCGGACAGATACGCAGTATTTT.

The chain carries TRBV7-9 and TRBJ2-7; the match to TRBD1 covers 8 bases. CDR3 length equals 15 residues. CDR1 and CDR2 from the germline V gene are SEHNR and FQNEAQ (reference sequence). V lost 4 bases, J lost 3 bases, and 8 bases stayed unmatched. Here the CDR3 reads CASSSTGAESYEQYF. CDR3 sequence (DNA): TGTGCCAGCAGCTCGACAGGGGCCGAAAGCTACGAGCAGTACTTC.

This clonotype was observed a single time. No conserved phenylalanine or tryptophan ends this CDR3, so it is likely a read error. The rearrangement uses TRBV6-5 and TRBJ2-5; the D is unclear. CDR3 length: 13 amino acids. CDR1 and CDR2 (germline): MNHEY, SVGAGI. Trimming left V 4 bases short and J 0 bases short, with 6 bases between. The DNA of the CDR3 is TGTGCCAGCAGTTCCCTTAACCAAGAGACCCAGTACTCC. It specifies CASSSLNQETQYS.

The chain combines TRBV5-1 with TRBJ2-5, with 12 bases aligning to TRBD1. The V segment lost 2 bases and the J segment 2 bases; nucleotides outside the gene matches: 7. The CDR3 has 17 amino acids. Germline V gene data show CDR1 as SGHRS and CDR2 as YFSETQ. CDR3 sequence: CASSFGTGGAGQETQYF. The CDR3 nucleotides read TGCGCCAGCAGCTTCGGGACAGGGGGCGCTGGGCAAGAGACCCAGTACTTC.

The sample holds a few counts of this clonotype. CDR3 sequence reads: CASSLLPLPYEQYF. As DNA, the CDR3 is TGTGCCAGCAGCCTATTGCCTCTACCCTACGAGCAGTACTTC. This chain joins TRBV27 and TRBJ2-7; D not resolved. The CDR3 is 14 residues long. Per germline, CDR1 MNHEY and CDR2 SMNVEV (reference sequence). V was shortened by 6 bases and J by 2 bases, with 14 bases between the two germline ends.

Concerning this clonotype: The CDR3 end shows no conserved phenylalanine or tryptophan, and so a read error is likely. The CDR3 sequence is CASASPHTDTQYI. CDR3 in DNA: TGTGCCAGCGCTTCGCCCCACACAGATACGCAGTATATT. This chain links TRBV7-2 with TRBJ2-3; D is undetermined. V was clipped by 8 bases and J by 2 bases, with 11 bases between them. This CDR3 is 13 amino acids long. Germline values: CDR1 SGHTA, CDR2 FQGNSA.

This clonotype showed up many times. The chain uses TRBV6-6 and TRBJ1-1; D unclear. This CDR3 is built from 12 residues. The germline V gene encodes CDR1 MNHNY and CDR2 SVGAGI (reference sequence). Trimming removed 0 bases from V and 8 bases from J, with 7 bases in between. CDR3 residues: CASSYSSGEAFF. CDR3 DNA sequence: TGTGCCAGCAGTTACTCCTCGGGGGAAGCTTTCTTT.

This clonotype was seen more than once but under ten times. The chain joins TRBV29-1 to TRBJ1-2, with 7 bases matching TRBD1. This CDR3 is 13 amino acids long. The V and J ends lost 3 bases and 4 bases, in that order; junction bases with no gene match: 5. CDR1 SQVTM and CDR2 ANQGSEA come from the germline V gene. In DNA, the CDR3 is TGCAGCGTTGACGGACAGGCGGGCTATGGCTACACCTTC. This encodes CSVDGQAGYGYTF.

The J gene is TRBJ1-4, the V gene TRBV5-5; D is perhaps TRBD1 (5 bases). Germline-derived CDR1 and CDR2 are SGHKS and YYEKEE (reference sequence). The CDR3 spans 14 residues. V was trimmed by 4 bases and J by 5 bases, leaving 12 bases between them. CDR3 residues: CASSRGTRNEKLFF. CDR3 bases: TGTGCCAGCAGCAGAGGGACGAGAAATGAAAAACTGTTTTTT.

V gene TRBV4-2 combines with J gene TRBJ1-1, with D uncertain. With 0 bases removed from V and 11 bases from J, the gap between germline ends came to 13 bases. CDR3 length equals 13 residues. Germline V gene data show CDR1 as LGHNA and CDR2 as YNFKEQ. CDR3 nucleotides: TGTGCCAGCAGCCAAGATTCGGGTATTCGGGCTTTCTTT. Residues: CASSQDSGIRAFF.

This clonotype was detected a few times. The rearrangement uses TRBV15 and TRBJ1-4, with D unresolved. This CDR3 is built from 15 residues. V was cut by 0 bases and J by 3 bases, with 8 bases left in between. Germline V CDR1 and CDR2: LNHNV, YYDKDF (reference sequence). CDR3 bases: TGTGCCACCAGCAGAGATGTCGGGGCTAATGAAAAACTGTTTTTT. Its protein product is CATSRDVGANEKLFF.

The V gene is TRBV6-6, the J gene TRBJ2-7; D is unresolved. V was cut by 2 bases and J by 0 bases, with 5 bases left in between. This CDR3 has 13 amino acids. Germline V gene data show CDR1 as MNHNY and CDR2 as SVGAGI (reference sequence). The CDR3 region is CASSYGFSYEQYF. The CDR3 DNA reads TGTGCCAGCAGTTACGGGTTCTCCTACGAGCAGTACTTC.

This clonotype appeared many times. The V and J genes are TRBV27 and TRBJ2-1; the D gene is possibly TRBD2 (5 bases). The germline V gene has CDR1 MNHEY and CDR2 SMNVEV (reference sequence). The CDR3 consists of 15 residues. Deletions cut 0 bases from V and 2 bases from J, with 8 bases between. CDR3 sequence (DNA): TGTGCCAGCAGTTTATCACTAGGTGCCTACAATGAGCAGTTCTTC. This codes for CASSLSLGAYNEQFF.

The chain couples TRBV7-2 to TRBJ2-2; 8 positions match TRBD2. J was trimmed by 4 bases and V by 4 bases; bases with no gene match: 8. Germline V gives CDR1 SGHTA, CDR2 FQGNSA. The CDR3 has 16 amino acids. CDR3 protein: CASSSYSGAGTGELFF. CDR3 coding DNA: TGTGCCAGCAGCTCCTATAGCGGGGCGGGCACCGGGGAGCTGTTTTTT.

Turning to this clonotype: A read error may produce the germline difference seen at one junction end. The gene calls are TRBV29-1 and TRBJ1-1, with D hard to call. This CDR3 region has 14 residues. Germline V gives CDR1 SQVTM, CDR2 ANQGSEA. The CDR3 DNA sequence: TGCATCGTTGATCATCGAGTGGGGAACGCTGAAGCTTTCTTT. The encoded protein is CIVDHRVGNAEAFF.

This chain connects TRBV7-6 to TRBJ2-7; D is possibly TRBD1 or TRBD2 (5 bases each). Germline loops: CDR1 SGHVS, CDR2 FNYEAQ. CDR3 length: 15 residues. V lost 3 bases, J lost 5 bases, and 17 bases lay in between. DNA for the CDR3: TGTGCCAGCAGCTTTTCCGGGACCAAACCCCACGAGCAGTACTTC. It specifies CASSFSGTKPHEQYF.

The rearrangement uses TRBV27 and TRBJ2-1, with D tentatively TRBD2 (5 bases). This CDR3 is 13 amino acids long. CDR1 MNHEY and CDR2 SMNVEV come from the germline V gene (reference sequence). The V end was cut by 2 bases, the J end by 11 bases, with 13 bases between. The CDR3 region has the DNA TGTGCCAGCAGTTTAGGGCTAGCAAATCAGCAGTTCTTC. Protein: CASSLGLANQQFF.

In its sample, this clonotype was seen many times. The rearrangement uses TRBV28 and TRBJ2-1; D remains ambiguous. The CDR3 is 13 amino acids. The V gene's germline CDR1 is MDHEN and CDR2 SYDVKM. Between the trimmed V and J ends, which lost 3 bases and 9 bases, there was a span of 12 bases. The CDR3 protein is CASSLNGAGEQFF. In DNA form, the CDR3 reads TGTGCCAGCAGTTTGAACGGCGCTGGTGAGCAGTTCTTC.

The CDR3 region has the DNA TGTGCCAGCAGTGAAGGGGGACAGTACCTAGCCAAAAACATTCAGTACTTC. It is translated as CASSEGGQYLAKNIQYF. The V and J genes are TRBV6-1 and TRBJ2-4; 7 bases line up with TRBD1. Germline V gene lookup returns CDR1 MNHNS and CDR2 SASEGT. The junction had 6 bases not matched to a gene; V was cut back by 1 base and J by 0 bases. The CDR3 consists of 17 residues.

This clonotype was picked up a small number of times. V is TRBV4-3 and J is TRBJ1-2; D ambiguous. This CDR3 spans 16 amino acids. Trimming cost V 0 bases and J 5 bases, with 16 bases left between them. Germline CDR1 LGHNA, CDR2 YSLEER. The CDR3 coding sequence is TGCGCCAGCAGCCAAGAAAATGCTCGGGGAGCGTATGGCTACACCTTC. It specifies CASSQENARGAYGYTF.

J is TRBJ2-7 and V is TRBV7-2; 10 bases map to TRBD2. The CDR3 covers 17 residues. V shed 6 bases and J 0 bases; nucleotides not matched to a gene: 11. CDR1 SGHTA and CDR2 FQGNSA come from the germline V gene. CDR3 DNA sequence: TGTGCCAGCAGGCGAGCGGGGGGGCCTTGGATCTCCTACGAGCAGTACTTC. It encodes CASRRAGGPWISYEQYF.

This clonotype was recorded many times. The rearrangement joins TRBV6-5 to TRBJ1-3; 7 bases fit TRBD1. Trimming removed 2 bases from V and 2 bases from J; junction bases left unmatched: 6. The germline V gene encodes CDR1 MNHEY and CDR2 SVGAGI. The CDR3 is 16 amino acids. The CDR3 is CASSYTMTGTGNTIYF. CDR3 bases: TGTGCCAGCAGTTACACCATGACAGGGACTGGAAACACCATATATTTT.

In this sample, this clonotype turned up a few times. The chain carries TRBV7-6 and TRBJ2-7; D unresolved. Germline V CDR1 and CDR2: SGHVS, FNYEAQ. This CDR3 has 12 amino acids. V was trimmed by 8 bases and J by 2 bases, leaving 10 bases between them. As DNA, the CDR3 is TGTGCCAGCGGGGAATCTCCCTACGAGCAGTACTTC. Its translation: CASGESPYEQYF.

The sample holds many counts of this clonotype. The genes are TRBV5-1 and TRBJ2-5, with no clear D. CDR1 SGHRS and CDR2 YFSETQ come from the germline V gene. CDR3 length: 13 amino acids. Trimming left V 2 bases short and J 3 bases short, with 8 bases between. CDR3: CASSFWSEETQYF. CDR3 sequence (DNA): TGCGCCAGCAGCTTTTGGTCAGAAGAGACCCAGTACTTC.

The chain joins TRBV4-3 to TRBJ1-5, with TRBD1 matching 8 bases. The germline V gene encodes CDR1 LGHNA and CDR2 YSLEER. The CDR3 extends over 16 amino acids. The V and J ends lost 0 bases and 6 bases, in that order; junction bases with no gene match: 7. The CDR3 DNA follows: TGCGCCAGCAGCCAAGATAAAGGACAGGGAAGTCAGCCCCAGCATTTT. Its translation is CASSQDKGQGSQPQHF.

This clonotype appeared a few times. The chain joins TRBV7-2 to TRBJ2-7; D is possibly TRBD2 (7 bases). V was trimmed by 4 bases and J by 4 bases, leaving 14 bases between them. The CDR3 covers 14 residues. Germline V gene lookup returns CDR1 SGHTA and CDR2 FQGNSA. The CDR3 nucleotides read TGTGCCAGCAGCTGGGGGGGCAGGTTTTACGAGCAGTACTTC. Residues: CASSWGGRFYEQYF.

CDR3 loop: CASSKDSQTSGTYEQYF. The DNA for the CDR3 is TGTGCCAGCAGCAAGGACTCGCAGACTAGCGGAACCTACGAGCAGTACTTC. The chain is built from TRBV21-1 and TRBJ2-7; the table assigns TRBD2, which was not confirmed against the DNA. TRBV21-1 is deemed a pseudogene. This CDR3 comprises 17 residues.

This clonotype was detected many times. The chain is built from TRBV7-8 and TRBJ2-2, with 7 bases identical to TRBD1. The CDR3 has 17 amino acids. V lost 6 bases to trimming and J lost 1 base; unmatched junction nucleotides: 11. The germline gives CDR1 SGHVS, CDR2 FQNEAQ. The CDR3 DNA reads TGTGCCAGCAGTACCCGAAGGGGGACAGAGAACACCGGGGAGCTGTTTTTT. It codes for CASSTRRGTENTGELFF.